The rows below give T cell receptor beta chains drawn from one sample of a study of shared clonotypes between healthy human individuals. Sequencing was performed with immunoSEQ multiplex PCR; in TCRdb, only in-frame clones are kept and a portion is missing. This table holds 550,000 to 850,000 clones, 55% to 80% found once. Sequenced: memory CD4+ T cells sorted from blood. The receptor source for this set is a young woman in good health. CDR3s include the opening cysteine and the closing phenylalanine or tryptophan. Each record gives: J gene, V gene, D gene, clone size, CDR3 DNA, CDR3 protein. The D gene is left open where the match is weak. Clone sizes are given selectively: once, few, many, or a class where the clone is expanded.

J: TRBJ2-2
V: TRBV5-1
D: .
size: few
DNA: TGCGCCAGCAGCTTCCTGGAGGGAGGCGGGGAGCTGTTTTTT
CDR3: CASSFLEGGGELFF

J: TRBJ2-7
V: TRBV7-3
D: .
size: few
DNA: TGTGCCAGCAGCTTAAGCCCTGGCTCCTACGAGCAGTACTTC
CDR3: CASSLSPGSYEQYF

J: TRBJ2-1
V: TRBV19
D: .
size: .
DNA: TGTGCCAGTAGTGGCGCCTACAATGAGCAGTTCTTC
CDR3: CASSGAYNEQFF

J: TRBJ1-3
V: TRBV28
D: .
size: .
DNA: TGTGCCAGCAGCCCGTCGGGGTCGGGTGGAAACACCATATATTTT
CDR3: CASSPSGSGGNTIYF

J: TRBJ2-3
V: TRBV7-3
D: TRBD2
size: once
DNA: TGTGCCAGCAGCCTCATGGGGTGGGCTAGCGGGACGGGTTCGGCTACGCAGTATTTT
CDR3: CASSLMGWASGTGSATQYF

J: TRBJ2-1
V: TRBV11-2
D: .
size: .
DNA: TGTGCCAGCAGCTTCTCACTAGCCCCAATGACCTACAATGAGCAGTTCTTC
CDR3: CASSFSLAPMTYNEQFF

J: TRBJ1-2
V: TRBV2
D: .
size: .
DNA: TGTGCCAGCAGTGCGTCAGGGGCAGGCTACACCTTC
CDR3: CASSASGAGYTF

J: TRBJ2-7
V: TRBV7-3
D: TRBD2
size: once
DNA: TGTGCCAGCAGCCTCGGGACTAGCGGAATCTCCTACGAGCAGTACTTC
CDR3: CASSLGTSGISYEQYF

J: TRBJ2-5
V: TRBV5-1
D: .
size: .
DNA: TGCGCCAGCACCAAAGGGGCAGGGGCCGAGACCCAGTACTTC
CDR3: CASTKGAGAETQYF

J: TRBJ2-5
V: TRBV5-4
D: TRBD2
size: .
DNA: TGTGCCAGCAGCCGACTGGGCGGGAGTGCCGAGACCCAGTACTTC
CDR3: CASSRLGGSAETQYF

J: TRBJ2-3
V: TRBV30
D: TRBD1
size: .
DNA: TGTGCCTGGAGTACTACAGGGGGCTGGGCAGATACGCAGTATTTT
CDR3: CAWSTTGGWADTQYF

J: TRBJ2-7
V: TRBV30
D: .
size: .
DNA: TGTGCCTGGAGTACGGCTTACGAGCAGTACTTC
CDR3: CAWSTAYEQYF

J: TRBJ1-1
V: TRBV5-1
D: .
size: .
DNA: TGCGCCAGCCAGGGACAGAACACTGAAGCTTTCTTT
CDR3: CASQGQNTEAFF

J: TRBJ2-1
V: TRBV7-9
D: .
size: .
DNA: TGTGCCAGCAGCTCTACAGGGAATTACAATGAGCAGTTCTTC
CDR3: CASSSTGNYNEQFF

J: TRBJ2-5
V: TRBV5-1
D: .
size: .
DNA: TGCGCCAGCAGCCCGCGGCCTGAAGAGACCCAGTACTTC
CDR3: CASSPRPEETQYF

J: TRBJ1-2
V: TRBV7-3
D: TRBD1
size: .
DNA: TGTGCCAGCAGCCTCCCGACAGGGGATGGCTACACCTTC
CDR3: CASSLPTGDGYTF

J: TRBJ2-7
V: TRBV7-3
D: TRBD2
size: .
DNA: TGTGCCAGCAGCCCCGGACTAGCGGGGAACGAGCAGTACTTC
CDR3: CASSPGLAGNEQYF

J: TRBJ2-5
V: TRBV21-1
D: .
size: once
DNA: TGTGCCAGCAGCACAAACCCGACAGGGGGCGAGGAGACCCAGTACTTC
CDR3: CASSTNPTGGEETQYF

J: TRBJ2-2
V: TRBV11-3
D: .
size: once
DNA: TGTGCCAGCAGCTTGGAGGGAGTGGGCGGGGAGCTGTTTTTT
CDR3: CASSLEGVGGELFF

J: TRBJ2-3
V: TRBV7-3
D: TRBD2
size: .
DNA: TGTGCCAGCAGCTTAACTAGCGGGGCGACAGATACGCAGTATTTT
CDR3: CASSLTSGATDTQYF

J: TRBJ1-2
V: TRBV28
D: .
size: .
DNA: TGTGCCAGCAGTTCGCTAGGGTTTTATGGCTACACCTTC
CDR3: CASSSLGFYGYTF

J: TRBJ2-1
V: TRBV10-3
D: .
size: .
DNA: TGTGCCATCAGTGATTGGGGCCGGAACTACAATGAGCAGTTCTTC
CDR3: CAISDWGRNYNEQFF

J: TRBJ2-3
V: TRBV7-3
D: TRBD1
size: .
DNA: TGTGCCAGCAGCTTAAGGGACAGGCGAGATACGCAGTATTTT
CDR3: CASSLRDRRDTQYF

J: TRBJ2-7
V: TRBV7-9
D: .
size: .
DNA: TGTGCCAGCAGCTTAGACACACCCTACGAGCAGTACTTC
CDR3: CASSLDTPYEQYF

J: TRBJ2-4
V: TRBV6-1
D: TRBD1
size: few
DNA: TGTGCCAGCAGGCATCCGGGACAGGGGAACATTCAGTACTTC
CDR3: CASRHPGQGNIQYF

J: TRBJ2-3
V: TRBV18
D: .
size: .
DNA: TGTGCCAGCCTCAGGGGTAGGTCAGATACGCAGTATTTT
CDR3: CASLRGRSDTQYF

J: TRBJ2-6
V: TRBV5-1
D: TRBD1
size: .
DNA: TGCGCCAGCAGCTTGGTAGGGCGGACAGGTTCCTCTGGGGCCAACGTCCTGACTTTC
CDR3: CASSLVGRTGSSGANVLTF

J: TRBJ2-1
V: TRBV7-2
D: TRBD2
size: .
DNA: TGTGCCAGCAGCTGGTCTAGCGGGGAGGACTACAATGAGCAGTTCTTC
CDR3: CASSWSSGEDYNEQFF

J: TRBJ1-6
V: TRBV7-6
D: .
size: .
DNA: TGTGCCAGCAGCCAATTGGGGGAGGGAGTTGGACCCCTCCACTTT
CDR3: CASSQLGEGVGPLHF

J: TRBJ2-3
V: TRBV18
D: TRBD2
size: .
DNA: TGTGCCAGCTCATCGCGCGGGGGTAGCACAGATACGCAGTATTTT
CDR3: CASSSRGGSTDTQYF

J: TRBJ2-7
V: TRBV7-2
D: .
size: many
DNA: TGTGCCAGCAGCAACCAGGCCCGGCGGGTTCCGAACGAGCAGTACTTC
CDR3: CASSNQARRVPNEQYF

J: TRBJ2-7
V: TRBV28
D: TRBD1
size: .
DNA: TGTGCCAGCAGTACAGGGGGGTCGGGCGAGCAGTACTTC
CDR3: CASSTGGSGEQYF

J: TRBJ1-1
V: TRBV18
D: TRBD1
size: .
DNA: TGTGCCAGCAGCCTCCGGACAGGGATCACTGAAGCTTTCTTT
CDR3: CASSLRTGITEAFF

J: TRBJ1-2
V: TRBV9
D: TRBD1
size: .
DNA: TGTGCCAGCAGCCCACGGACAGGGGGCGACTATGGCTACACCTTC
CDR3: CASSPRTGGDYGYTF

J: TRBJ1-1
V: TRBV7-7
D: TRBD1
size: once
DNA: TGTGCCAGCAGCTTGGGACAGTACACTGAAGCTTTCTTT
CDR3: CASSLGQYTEAFF

J: TRBJ2-3
V: TRBV5-1
D: .
size: .
DNA: TGCGCCAGCAGCTTGGCGGGAGTCATGGTAGATACGCAGTATTTT
CDR3: CASSLAGVMVDTQYF

J: TRBJ2-6
V: TRBV27
D: .
size: many
DNA: TGTGCCAGCAGCCATTGGGGAGGGGCCAACGTCCTGACTTTC
CDR3: CASSHWGGANVLTF

J: TRBJ2-5
V: TRBV30
D: .
size: once
DNA: TGTGCCTGGGGTGTGAGGGCAGGCCAAGAGACCCAGTACTTC
CDR3: CAWGVRAGQETQYF

J: TRBJ1-1
V: TRBV6-1
D: .
size: .
DNA: TGTGCCAGCAGTGGCAGGGGACGCCTAAACCTGAACACTGAAGCTTTCTTT
CDR3: CASSGRGRLNLNTEAFF

J: TRBJ1-5
V: TRBV5-1
D: .
size: .
DNA: TGCGCCAGCAGCTTGGCCCAAAATCAGCCCCAGCATTTT
CDR3: CASSLAQNQPQHF

J: TRBJ2-5
V: TRBV27
D: .
size: .
DNA: TGTGCCAGCAGTTTTAGCCCCAATGGGGAGCAAGAGACCCAGTACTTC
CDR3: CASSFSPNGEQETQYF

J: TRBJ2-4
V: TRBV6-6
D: .
size: .
DNA: TGTGCCAGCACCGGTAAAAACATTCAGTACTTC
CDR3: CASTGKNIQYF

J: TRBJ2-1
V: TRBV21-1
D: .
size: .
DNA: TGTGCCAGCAGCAAAGAGGCCGGGAGGTTCTACAATGAGCAGTTCTTC
CDR3: CASSKEAGRFYNEQFF

J: TRBJ2-3
V: TRBV2
D: .
size: .
DNA: TGTGCCAGCAGTGATGAGGCTACTCTTAGTGGCTCGCAGTATTTT
CDR3: CASSDEATLSGSQYF

J: TRBJ1-1
V: TRBV20-1
D: .
size: .
DNA: TGCAGTGCCCCCGGGAACACTGAAGCTTTCTTT
CDR3: CSAPGNTEAFF

J: TRBJ1-4
V: TRBV27
D: .
size: .
DNA: TGTGCCAGCAGTCCGGACGGAAATAATGAAAAACTGTTTTTT
CDR3: CASSPDGNNEKLFF

J: TRBJ1-1
V: TRBV2
D: TRBD1
size: few
DNA: TGTGCCAGCAGCAAGGCCCCAGGGGGCGCTTCAGCTTTCTTT
CDR3: CASSKAPGGASAFF

J: TRBJ2-7
V: TRBV28
D: .
size: .
DNA: TGTGCCAGCGGATATACCTACGAGCAGTACTTC
CDR3: CASGYTYEQYF

J: TRBJ1-2
V: TRBV18
D: .
size: .
DNA: TGTGCCAGCTCACCTGCCGGGACCAACTATGGCTACACCTTC
CDR3: CASSPAGTNYGYTF

J: TRBJ2-7
V: TRBV19
D: .
size: .
DNA: TGTGCCAGTAGTCCCCAGAGGGCCGGCGAGCAGTACTTC
CDR3: CASSPQRAGEQYF

J: TRBJ1-1
V: TRBV7-2
D: .
size: few
DNA: TGTGCCAGCAGCTTGGACACAAGAGGAACTGAAGCTTTCTTT
CDR3: CASSLDTRGTEAFF

J: TRBJ2-2
V: TRBV18
D: .
size: few
DNA: TGTGCCAGCTCACCCGACGGGCCCAGTAACACCGGGGAGCTGTTTTTT
CDR3: CASSPDGPSNTGELFF

J: TRBJ2-1
V: TRBV19
D: .
size: .
DNA: TGTGCCAGTAGTATAGAGCGAAGATACAATGAGCAGTTCTTC
CDR3: CASSIERRYNEQFF

J: TRBJ2-7
V: TRBV11-2
D: .
size: .
DNA: TGTGCCAGCAGCTTAGACCCGTTCTCCTACGAGCAGTACTTC
CDR3: CASSLDPFSYEQYF